This entry describes one T cell receptor beta chain. TCR cDNA molecules each had a unique molecular identifier. TCRdb re-called the 5' RACE reads through MiXCR, storing one row per CDR3 protein. This table holds some 100,000 distinct CDR3 sequences, more than 10% found once. The CDR3 runs to 11 residues. The germline V gene encodes CDR1 SEHNR and CDR2 FQNEAQ (reference sequence). Trimming cost V 6 bases and J 9 bases, with 8 bases left between them. The sample's time point: sample taken at primary tumor resection. The sequenced material consisted of unsorted whole RNA from tumor, nontumor lung or frozen PBMC. Patients with untreated early-stage non-small cell lung cancer, numbering 72, were the donors. This entry comes from a study of spatial heterogeneity in lung cancer. As for the study in general: Beta-chain sequences were consistently detected more often than alpha-chain sequences. A unique TCR and UMI combination showed up more than ten times in raw reads, on average.

Sequencing used PBMCs, obtained at surgery. The clonotype originates from a male donor with early-stage non-small cell lung cancer. The chain has TRBV7-9 and TRBJ2-2; D ambiguous. CDR3: CASRAPRELFF. Here the CDR3 DNA reads TGTGCCAGCAGAGCCCCCCGGGAGCTGTTTTTT.